This T cell receptor beta chain appears in the sequencing data of a study of blood T cell repertoires in COVID-19. Background on the study: Spain, Italy and the United States supplied samples that represented acute and convalescent COVID-19. PBMCs, B-cell-depleted T cells, or T cells were the source of the cDNA or gDNA that made up the material.

This CDR3 is built from 15 residues. The germline gives CDR1 SGHTA, CDR2 FQGNSA. After removal of 8 bases from V and 5 bases from J, the junction contained 12 bases not matched to a gene. The authors' processing: Estimation of nucleated cell counts relied on the amplification of reference gene primers. Profiled with immunoSEQ multiplex PCR; TCRdb holds only in-frame clones, not every one. The DNA was the basis for D and trimming; V, J and clone size are from that table. Of around 57,000 clones in the sample, 75% to 90% were seen once. Sequences were obtained from peripheral blood. The sequence was collected from a human donor in a cohort sampled during active COVID-19. This chain uses TRBV7-2 with TRBJ1-2; TRBD1 matches at 9 bases. CDR3 loop: CASAFPDRGGYGYTF. The CDR3 nucleotides read TGTGCCAGCGCCTTTCCGGACAGGGGAGGATATGGCTACACCTTC.